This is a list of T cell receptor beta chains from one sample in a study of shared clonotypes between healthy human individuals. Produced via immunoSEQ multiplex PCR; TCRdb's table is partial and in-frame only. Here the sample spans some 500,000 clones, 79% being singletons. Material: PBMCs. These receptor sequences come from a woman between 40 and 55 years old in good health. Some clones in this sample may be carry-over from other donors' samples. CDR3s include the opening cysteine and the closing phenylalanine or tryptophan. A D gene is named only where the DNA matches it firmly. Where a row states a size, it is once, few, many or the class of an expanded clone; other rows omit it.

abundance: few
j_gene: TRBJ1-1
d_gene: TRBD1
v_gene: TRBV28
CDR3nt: TGTGCCAGCAGTCTACCCGCCAGGGGGAGATCTGAAGCTTTCTTT
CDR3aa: CASSLPARGRSEAFF

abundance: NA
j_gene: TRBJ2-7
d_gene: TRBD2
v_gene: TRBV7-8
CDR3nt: TGTGCCAGCAGCTTAGAGGCGGGAGGCCCAACTTACGAGCAGTACTTC
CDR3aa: CASSLEAGGPTYEQYF

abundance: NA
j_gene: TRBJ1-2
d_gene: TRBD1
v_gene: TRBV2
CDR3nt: TGTGCCAGCCAAGGACAGGTGGATGGCTACACCTTC
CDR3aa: CASQGQVDGYTF

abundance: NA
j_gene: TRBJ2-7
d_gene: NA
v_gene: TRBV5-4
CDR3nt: TGTGCCAGCAGCATGGGTGTGGGCGGAGGGGAGCAGTACTTC
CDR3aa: CASSMGVGGGEQYF

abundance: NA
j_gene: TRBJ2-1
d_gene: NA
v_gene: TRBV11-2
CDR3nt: TGTGCCAGCAGCTTAAGTAGCCCCCCCCTTGGGTTCTTC
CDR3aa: CASSLSSPPLGFF

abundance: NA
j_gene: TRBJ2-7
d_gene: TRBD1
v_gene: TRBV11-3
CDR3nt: TGTGCCAGCAGCCGCGGCCCGGACAGGTACGAGCAGTACTTC
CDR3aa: CASSRGPDRYEQYF

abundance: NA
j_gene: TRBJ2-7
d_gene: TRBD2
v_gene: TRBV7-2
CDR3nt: TGTGCCAGCAGCTTAGTGGGACTAGCGGGAGTCGAGCAGTACTTC
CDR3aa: CASSLVGLAGVEQYF

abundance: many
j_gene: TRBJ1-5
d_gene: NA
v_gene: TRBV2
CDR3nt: TGTGCCAGCAGTGAAGCGCGGGGGGCGGGTCAGCCCCAGCATTTT
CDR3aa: CASSEARGAGQPQHF

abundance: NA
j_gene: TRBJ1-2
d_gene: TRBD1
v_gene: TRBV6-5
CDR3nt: TGTGCCAGCAGCCCGACAGGGGGAGATGGCTACACCTTC
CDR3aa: CASSPTGGDGYTF

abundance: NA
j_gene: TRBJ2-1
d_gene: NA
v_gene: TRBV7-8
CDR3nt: TGTGCCAGTGGCGTGGGTTACTACAATGAGCAGTTCTTC
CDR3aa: CASGVGYYNEQFF

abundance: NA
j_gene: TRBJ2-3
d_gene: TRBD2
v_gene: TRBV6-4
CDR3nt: TGTGCCAGCAGTGACGGGGAGGGCGCAGATACGCAGTATTTT
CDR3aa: CASSDGEGADTQYF

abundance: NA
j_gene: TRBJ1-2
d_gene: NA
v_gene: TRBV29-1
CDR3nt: TGCAGCATCAGGGTTTCCGACTATGGCTACACCTTC
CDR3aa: CSIRVSDYGYTF

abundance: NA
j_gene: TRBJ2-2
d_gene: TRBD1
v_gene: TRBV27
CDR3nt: TGTGCCAGCAGAAACTCCGGGACAGTCAACACCGGGGAGCTGTTTTTT
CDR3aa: CASRNSGTVNTGELFF

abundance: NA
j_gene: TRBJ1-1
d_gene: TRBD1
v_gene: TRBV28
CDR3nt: TGTGCCAGCAGGGGAATCAGGGGGCGATCGAACACTGAAGCTTTCTTT
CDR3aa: CASRGIRGRSNTEAFF

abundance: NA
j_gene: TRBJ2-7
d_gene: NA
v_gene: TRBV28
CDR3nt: TGTGCCAGCAGTCCCCGGGGCAGGGATAGCTCCTACGAGCAGTACTTC
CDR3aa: CASSPRGRDSSYEQYF

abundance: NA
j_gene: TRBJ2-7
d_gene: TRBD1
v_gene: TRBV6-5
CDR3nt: TGTGCCAGCAGTTACGGCGGACAGGGCTACGAGCAGTACTTC
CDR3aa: CASSYGGQGYEQYF

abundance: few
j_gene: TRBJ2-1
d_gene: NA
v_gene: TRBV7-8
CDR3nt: TGTGCCAGCAGCTGGATAAAATCACAGCGAAGTGAGCAGTTCTTC
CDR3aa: CASSWIKSQRSEQFF

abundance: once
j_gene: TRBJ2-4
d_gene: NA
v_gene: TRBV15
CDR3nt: TGTGCCACCAGCCCCGCGTGGTTGGGAGCCAAAAACATTCAGTACTTC
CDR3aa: CATSPAWLGAKNIQYF

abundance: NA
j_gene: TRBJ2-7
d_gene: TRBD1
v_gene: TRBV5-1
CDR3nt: TGCGCCAGCAGCACGACAGGGGGAGCCTACGAGCAGTACTTC
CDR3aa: CASSTTGGAYEQYF

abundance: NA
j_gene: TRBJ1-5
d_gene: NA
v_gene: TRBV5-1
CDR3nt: TGCGCCAGCAGCGAACAGGGTATAAGCAATCAGCCCCAGCATTTT
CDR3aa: CASSEQGISNQPQHF

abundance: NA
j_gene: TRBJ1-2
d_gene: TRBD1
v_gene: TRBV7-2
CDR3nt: TGTGCCAGCAGCTTAGATGGGACAGCCTATGGCTACACCTTC
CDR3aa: CASSLDGTAYGYTF

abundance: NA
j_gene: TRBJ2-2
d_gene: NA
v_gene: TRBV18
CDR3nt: TGTGCCAGCTCACCCGGAACTCGTTATGGGGAGCTGTTTTTT
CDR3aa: CASSPGTRYGELFF

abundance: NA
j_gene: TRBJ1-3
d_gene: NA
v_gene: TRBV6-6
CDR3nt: TGTGCCAGCAGTTACTCCTCCGACTCTGGAAACACCATATATTTT
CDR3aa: CASSYSSDSGNTIYF

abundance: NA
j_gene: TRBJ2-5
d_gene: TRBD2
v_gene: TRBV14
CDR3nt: TGTGCCAGCAGTGGGACTAGCGGGAGTGGGACCCAGTACTTC
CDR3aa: CASSGTSGSGTQYF

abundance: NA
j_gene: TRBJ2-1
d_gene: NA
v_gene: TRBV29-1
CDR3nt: TGCAGCGTTGCTTTTGTCAATGAGCAGTTCTTC
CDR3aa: CSVAFVNEQFF

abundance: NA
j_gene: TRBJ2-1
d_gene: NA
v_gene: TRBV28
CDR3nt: TGTGCCAGCAAGGGGACCAAGGGTATCTATGAGCAGTTCTTC
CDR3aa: CASKGTKGIYEQFF

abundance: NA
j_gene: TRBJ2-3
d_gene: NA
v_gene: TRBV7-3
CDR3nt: TGTGCCAGCAGCCCCGGGCATTCTTGGGACACGAGCACAGATACGCAGTATTTT
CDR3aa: CASSPGHSWDTSTDTQYF

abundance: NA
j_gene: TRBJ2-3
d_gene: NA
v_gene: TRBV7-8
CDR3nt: TGTGCCAGCGGGGCAGGGGGCACAGATACGCAGTATTTT
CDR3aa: CASGAGGTDTQYF

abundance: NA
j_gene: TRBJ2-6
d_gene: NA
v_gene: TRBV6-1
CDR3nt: TGTGCCAGCAGCACCAACAGGGCTGGGGCCAACGTCCTGACTTTC
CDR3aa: CASSTNRAGANVLTF

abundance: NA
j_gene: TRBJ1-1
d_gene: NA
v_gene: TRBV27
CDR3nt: TGTGCCAGCAGTTCTCTAGGACGGCAGAATGAAGCTTTCTTT
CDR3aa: CASSSLGRQNEAFF

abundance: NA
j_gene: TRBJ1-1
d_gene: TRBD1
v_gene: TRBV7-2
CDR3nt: TGTGCCAGCAGCTTAGGACAGGGGGTATTTCCTGAAGCTTTCTTT
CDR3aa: CASSLGQGVFPEAFF

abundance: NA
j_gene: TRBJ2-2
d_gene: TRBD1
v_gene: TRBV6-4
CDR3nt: TGTGCCAGCAGTGACGAGACAGGGAGCACCGGGGAGCTGTTTTTT
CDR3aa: CASSDETGSTGELFF

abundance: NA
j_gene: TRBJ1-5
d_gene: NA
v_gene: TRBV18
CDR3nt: TGTGCCAGCTCACCCGGGACATATAGCAATCAGCCCCAGCATTTT
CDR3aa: CASSPGTYSNQPQHF

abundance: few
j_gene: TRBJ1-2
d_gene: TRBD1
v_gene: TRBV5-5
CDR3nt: TGTGCCAGCAGCTTGGGCTCGATCGGGACAGGGGGCGATGGCTACACCTTC
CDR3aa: CASSLGSIGTGGDGYTF

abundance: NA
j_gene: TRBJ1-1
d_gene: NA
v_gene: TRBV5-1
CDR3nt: TGCGCCAGCAGCCACGGAGACGGCACTGAAGCTTTCTTT
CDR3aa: CASSHGDGTEAFF

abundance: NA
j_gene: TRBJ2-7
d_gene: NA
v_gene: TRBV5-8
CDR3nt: TGTGCCAGCAGTTTCCTCCGCTACTCACCCTACGAGCAGTACTTC
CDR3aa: CASSFLRYSPYEQYF